A single sample is the source of the 12 T cell receptor beta chains below, sequenced in a study of CD8+ T cells in alopecia areata. Following extraction, RNA underwent reverse transcription to cDNA, which served as the sequencing template. Produced via immunoSEQ multiplex PCR; TCRdb's table is partial and in-frame only. The sample yields fewer than 250,000 clones, more than 45% seen once. The sequencing used CD4+ T cells sorted from blood, collected at week 0. The receptors were sampled from a human donor with alopecia areata.

The chain couples TRBV6-1 to TRBJ2-4; 9 positions agree with TRBD1. V lost 2 bases and J lost 0; bases outside the gene matches: 5. The CDR3 length is 17 residues. Germline assignment: CDR1 MNHNS and CDR2 SASEGT. The CDR3 sequence: CASSESGTGRAKNIQYF. In nucleotides, the CDR3 is TGTGCCAGCAGTGAAAGCGGGACAGGGCGAGCCAAAAACATTCAGTACTTC.

This sequence joins TRBV5-1 and TRBJ2-7, with D perhaps matching TRBD2 (6 bases). CDR1 is SGHRS, CDR2 YFSETQ, per germline. V was shortened by 0 bases and J by 4 bases, with 14 bases between the two germline ends. CDR3 length equals 15 residues. CDR3 loop: CASSLAEGSPYEQYF. DNA for the CDR3: TGCGCCAGCAGCTTGGCGGAGGGATCTCCTTACGAGCAGTACTTC.

A note on this clone: Compared with germline, one end of the junction differs, possibly owing to a read error. The rearrangement joins TRBV7-9 to TRBJ2-7, with D tentatively TRBD1 (6 bases). Germline CDR1 reads SEHNR; CDR2 reads FQNEAQ (reference sequence). The CDR3 covers 13 residues. The CDR3 DNA follows: TGTGCCAGCAGCTCAGTGACAGGAGCGAGCCCAGACTTC. It is translated as CASSSVTGASPDF.

The chain carries TRBV30 and TRBJ2-7; 7 bases fit TRBD2. Germline loops: CDR1 GTSNPN, CDR2 SVGIG (reference sequence). This CDR3 has 14 amino acids. Losses at the gene ends were 2 bases for V and 2 bases for J; bases not matched to a gene: 6. In nucleotides, the CDR3 is TGTGCCTGGAGTCTGGGGGGGACCACCTACGAGCAGTACTTC. This codes for CAWSLGGTTYEQYF. Filled out from reference TRBV30 and TRBJ2-7, the complete variable domain reads SQTIHQWPATLVQPVGSPLSLECTVEGTSNPNLYWYRQAAGRGLQLLFYSVGIGQISSEVPQNLSASRPQDRQFILSSKKLLLSDSGFYLCAWSLGGTTYEQYFGPGTRLTVT.

This chain links TRBV29-1 with TRBJ1-5; D is uncertain. CDR1 is SQVTM and CDR2 is ANQGSEA in the germline V gene. Trimming cost V 7 bases and J 0 bases, with 13 bases left between them. The CDR3 consists of 14 residues. The CDR3 region has the DNA TGCAGCGCCCCGAGTACCAATAGCAATCAGCCCCAGCATTTT. It codes for CSAPSTNSNQPQHF.

The rearrangement uses TRBV30 and TRBJ2-5; D may match TRBD1 or TRBD2 (5 bases each). CDR1 is GTSNPN and CDR2 is SVGIG in the germline V gene (reference sequence). The V end lost 2 bases, the J end lost 0 bases, and 7 bases lay between the germline ends. The CDR3 runs 13 residues. The CDR3 DNA reads TGTGCCTGGAGTCTGGGGGACCAAGAGACCCAGTACTTC. This encodes CAWSLGDQETQYF. The variable domain in full, with the rest retrieved from reference TRBV30 and TRBJ2-5, is SQTIHQWPATLVQPVGSPLSLECTVEGTSNPNLYWYRQAAGRGLQLLFYSVGIGQISSEVPQNLSASRPQDRQFILSSKKLLLSDSGFYLCAWSLGDQETQYFGPGTRLLVL.

This sequence joins TRBV29-1 and TRBJ2-7; the D gene could be TRBD1 or TRBD2 (5 bases each). Trimming removed 7 bases from V and 1 base from J, with 17 bases in between. Per the germline V gene, CDR1 is SQVTM and CDR2 is ANQGSEA. The length of the CDR3 is 14 residues. CDR3 sequence reads: CSARPRDESYEQYF. CDR3 DNA sequence: TGCAGCGCCCGCCCCCGGGACGAATCCTACGAGCAGTACTTC.

The V and J genes are TRBV9 and TRBJ2-7; D remains ambiguous. This CDR3 spans 12 amino acids. Trimming stripped 0 bases from V and 6 bases from J, with 7 bases between. Germline values: CDR1 SGDLS, CDR2 YYNGEE. CDR3 in DNA: TGTGCCAGCAGCGTAGGGGTCGGCGAGCAGTACTTC. It yields the protein CASSVGVGEQYF.

This clone was counted between two and nine times. The gene calls are TRBV7-9 and TRBJ1-2; 8 bases match TRBD1. V lost 5 bases, J lost 5 bases, and 7 bases stayed unmatched. Germline loops: CDR1 SEHNR, CDR2 FQNEAQ (reference sequence). CDR3 length: 14 amino acids. This CDR3 is CASSPGQGGYGYTF. The CDR3, as DNA: TGTGCCAGCAGCCCCGGACAGGGAGGGTATGGCTACACCTTC.

This rearrangement joins TRBV11-2 to TRBJ1-1; no clear D. CDR1 and CDR2 from the germline V gene are SGHAT and FQNNGV. The CDR3 covers 13 residues. V was shortened by 6 bases and J by 0 bases, with 8 bases between the two germline ends. The CDR3 coding sequence is TGTGCCAGCAGTACCCAAATGAACACTGAAGCTTTCTTT. It yields the protein CASSTQMNTEAFF.

The rearrangement links TRBV9 to TRBJ2-5; D remains ambiguous. CDR3 length: 15 residues. V lost 0 bases to trimming and J lost 3 bases, with 12 bases between them. Germline CDR1 and CDR2: SGDLS and YYNGEE. The DNA of the CDR3 is TGTGCCAGCAGCGTAGGAGCCCACCTGGAAGAGACCCAGTACTTC. This codes for CASSVGAHLEETQYF.

J is TRBJ1-2 and V is TRBV6-6; D remains unclear. Germline loops: CDR1 MNHNY, CDR2 SVGAGI (reference sequence). V gave up 0 bases and J gave up 3 bases, with 11 bases separating them. This CDR3 comprises 15 residues. In DNA form, the CDR3 reads TGTGCCAGCAGTTACTCCGGGTCGTCCCACTATGGCTACACCTTC. Translated: CASSYSGSSHYGYTF.